A selection of T cell receptor beta chains follows, all from one sample in a study of Graves' ophthalmopathy and Graves' hyperthyroidism. TCRdb passed the multiplex PCR reads through MiXCR, listing each CDR3 protein once. Among about 550,000 distinct CDR3 sequences listed, 35% to 45% were seen once. The sample comprised peripheral blood or thyroid tissue (not recorded which). The source is an adult man with Graves' hyperthyroidism. Each CDR3 is given with its conserved first and last residue. A D gene is named only where the DNA matches it firmly. Clone size is shown for a subset of rows, as once, few, many or a class of expanded clone.

CDR3 length: 16; D gene: TRBD2; V gene: TRBV5-1; clone size: once; J gene: TRBJ2-2; CDR3 DNA: TGCGCCAGCAGCGATAGTCGGGAGGGGAGCACCGGGGAGCTGTTTTTT; CDR3 protein: CASSDSREGSTGELFF
CDR3 length: 11; D gene: .; V gene: TRBV20-1; clone size: .; J gene: TRBJ1-2; CDR3 DNA: TGCAGTTTAGGTCCTGACTATGGCTACACCTTC; CDR3 protein: CSLGPDYGYTF
CDR3 length: 14; D gene: TRBD1; V gene: TRBV2; clone size: .; J gene: TRBJ1-4; CDR3 DNA: TGTGCCAGCAGAATACAGGGGAGAGATGAAAAACTGTTTTTT; CDR3 protein: CASRIQGRDEKLFF
CDR3 length: 12; D gene: TRBD1; V gene: TRBV20-1; clone size: many; J gene: TRBJ1-1; CDR3 DNA: TGCAGTGCAAGACAGGGGGCTGCTGAAGCTTTCTTT; CDR3 protein: CSARQGAAEAFF
CDR3 length: 14; D gene: .; V gene: TRBV12-3/TRBV12-4; clone size: few; J gene: TRBJ1-6; CDR3 DNA: TGTGCCAGCAGGCCAGTCCTCTTTAATTCACCCCTCCACTTT; CDR3 protein: CASRPVLFNSPLHF
CDR3 length: 16; D gene: .; V gene: TRBV10-3; clone size: .; J gene: TRBJ1-6; CDR3 DNA: TGTGCCAGCAGCCGAAGGGAAAGCTCCTATAATTCACCCCTCCACTTT; CDR3 protein: CASSRRESSYNSPLHF
CDR3 length: 14; D gene: .; V gene: TRBV19; clone size: few; J gene: TRBJ2-7; CDR3 DNA: TGTGCCAGTAGTACTAGGCAAGGCATCTACGAGCAGTACTTC; CDR3 protein: CASSTRQGIYEQYF
CDR3 length: 15; D gene: TRBD2; V gene: TRBV7-8; clone size: .; J gene: TRBJ2-1; CDR3 DNA: TGTGCCAGCAGCGAAGAAAGCGGGACCTACAATGAGCAGTTCTTC; CDR3 protein: CASSEESGTYNEQFF
CDR3 length: 15; D gene: .; V gene: TRBV9; clone size: .; J gene: TRBJ2-5; CDR3 DNA: TGTGCCAGCAGCGTAGGTGGGGGAGCCCAAGAGACCCAGTACTTC; CDR3 protein: CASSVGGGAQETQYF
CDR3 length: 15; D gene: TRBD1; V gene: TRBV5-1; clone size: .; J gene: TRBJ2-3; CDR3 DNA: TGCGCCAGCAGCTTCCAGGGGGCGGCACCAGATACGCAGTATTTT; CDR3 protein: CASSFQGAAPDTQYF
CDR3 length: 14; D gene: TRBD1; V gene: TRBV28; clone size: many; J gene: TRBJ1-6; CDR3 DNA: TGTGCCAGCACTCCGACAGGGGCGGAGTCACCCCTCCACTTT; CDR3 protein: CASTPTGAESPLHF
CDR3 length: 16; D gene: TRBD1; V gene: TRBV7-2; clone size: .; J gene: TRBJ2-1; CDR3 DNA: TGTGCCAGCAGCTTCTACTCAACAGGGGCTTACAATGAGCAGTTCTTC; CDR3 protein: CASSFYSTGAYNEQFF
CDR3 length: 16; D gene: .; V gene: TRBV6-5; clone size: .; J gene: TRBJ1-5; CDR3 DNA: TGTGCCAGCAGCCCCGGCAGAGGATCTAGCAATCAGCCCCAGCATTTT; CDR3 protein: CASSPGRGSSNQPQHF
CDR3 length: 17; D gene: .; V gene: TRBV28; clone size: few; J gene: TRBJ2-6; CDR3 DNA: TGTGCCAGCAGTTTCTTTACATCCGCCTCTGGGGCCAACGTCCTGACTTTC; CDR3 protein: CASSFFTSASGANVLTF
CDR3 length: 16; D gene: .; V gene: TRBV7-9; clone size: .; J gene: TRBJ1-1; CDR3 DNA: TGTGCCAGCAGCTTACCCCCCCGACGGGTGAACACTGAAGCTTTCTTT; CDR3 protein: CASSLPPRRVNTEAFF
CDR3 length: 15; D gene: .; V gene: TRBV4-2; clone size: few; J gene: TRBJ2-2; CDR3 DNA: TGTGCCAGCAGCCAGGTTGGACAGTACACCGGGGAGCTGTTTTTT; CDR3 protein: CASSQVGQYTGELFF
CDR3 length: 12; D gene: .; V gene: TRBV20-1; clone size: .; J gene: TRBJ2-5; CDR3 DNA: TGCAGTGCTAGTGGGGGGGCGGGGACCCAGTACTTC; CDR3 protein: CSASGGAGTQYF